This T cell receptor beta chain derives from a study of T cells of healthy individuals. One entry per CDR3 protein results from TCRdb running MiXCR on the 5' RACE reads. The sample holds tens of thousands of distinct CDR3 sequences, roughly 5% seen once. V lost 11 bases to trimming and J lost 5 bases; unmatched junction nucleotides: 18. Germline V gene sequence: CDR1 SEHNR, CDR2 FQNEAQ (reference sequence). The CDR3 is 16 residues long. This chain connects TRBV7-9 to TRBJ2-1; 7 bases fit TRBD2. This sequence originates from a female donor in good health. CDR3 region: CAGTTRGLDVDNEQFF. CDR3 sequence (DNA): TGTGCCGGGACTACCCGCGGGCTCGACGTAGACAATGAGCAGTTCTTC.